The 8 T cell receptor beta chains presented below share a single source sample, sequenced in a study of cytomegalovirus exposure and HLA in healthy donors. The data were produced by immunoSEQ multiplex PCR, yet TCRdb's version contains in-frame clones alone and is incomplete. This sample has about 280,000 clones, with just over 85% found just once. The specimen sequenced was PBMCs. The receptors originated from a woman younger than 30 in good health and CMV-seronegative.

The rearrangement uses TRBV4-1 and TRBJ2-7; 8 bases agree with TRBD1. Germline lookup yields CDR1 MGHRA and CDR2 YSYEKL. The ends lost 1 base at V and 1 base at J; junction bases unmatched: 9. The CDR3 contains 17 residues. DNA of the CDR3: TGCGCCAGCAGCCAAGGGGCCGGGACAGGTATTTCCTACGAGCAGTACTTC. This sequence encodes CASSQGAGTGISYEQYF.

This clone was seen only once. The chain recombines TRBV11-2 with TRBJ1-3; a weak D match, TRBD1 (5 bases). CDR1 and CDR2 (germline): SGHAT, FQNNGV. With 2 bases removed from V and 3 bases from J, the gap between germline ends came to 11 bases. The CDR3 has 15 residues. The CDR3 DNA sequence: TGTGCCAGCAGCTTATGGGGCGCCTATGGAAACACCATATATTTT. This encodes CASSLWGAYGNTIYF.

The V call is TRBV27, the J call TRBJ1-2; perhaps TRBD1 as D (5 bases). Germline lookup yields CDR1 MNHEY and CDR2 SMNVEV (reference sequence). Trimming removed 8 bases at V and 2 bases at J, with 21 bases between. This CDR3 contains 16 residues. CDR3 DNA sequence: TGTGCCAGCGCCACCTGGGTGATTGGGGCCAACTATGGCTACACCTTC. It yields the protein CASATWVIGANYGYTF.

The rearrangement uses TRBV28 and TRBJ2-7, with a tentative D call TRBD1 (6 bases). This CDR3 contains 12 residues. The germline V gene has CDR1 MDHEN and CDR2 SYDVKM. The V gene lost 6 bases and the J gene lost 10 bases, with 16 bases spanning the gap. The chain's CDR3 is CASRLTGSGQYF. CDR3 DNA: TGTGCCAGCAGGCTAACAGGGTCAGGACAGTACTTC. Full variable domain (missing parts from reference TRBV28 and TRBJ2-7): DVKVTQSSRYLVKRTGEKVFLECVQDMDHENMFWYRQDPGLGLRLIYFSYDVKMKEKGDIPEGYSVSREKKERFSLILESASTNQTSMYLCASRLTGSGQYFGPGTRLTVT.

The chain couples TRBV2 to TRBJ2-7; 11 bases fit TRBD2. There are 14 residues in the CDR3. Per the germline V gene, CDR1 is SNHLY and CDR2 is FYNNEI. With V trimmed by 7 bases and J by 6 bases, 8 bases remained unmatched. The CDR3, as DNA: TGTGCCAGCACCAGGACTAGCGGGCAGAGCGAGCAGTACTTC. This translates into CASTRTSGQSEQYF.

This rearrangement joins TRBV11-1 to TRBJ2-1; weak D call: TRBD2 (5 bases). The germline gives CDR1 SGHAT, CDR2 FQDESV (reference sequence). The CDR3 totals 15 residues. V dropped 4 bases and J dropped 0 bases, with 10 bases sitting between them. The CDR3 region is CASSSSTSSYNEQFF. CDR3 coding DNA: TGTGCCAGCAGCTCTAGCACCAGCTCCTACAATGAGCAGTTCTTC.

J is TRBJ1-5 and V is TRBV4-1, with D perhaps matching TRBD1 (5 bases). This CDR3 contains 17 residues. Deletions cut 4 bases from V and 0 bases from J, with 16 bases between. The germline V gene has CDR1 MGHRA and CDR2 YSYEKL. CDR3 bases: TGCGCCAGCAGCCTCGGAGGTATGGGGGGTAGCAATCAGCCCCAGCATTTT. Translation gives CASSLGGMGGSNQPQHF.

The chain recombines TRBV2 with TRBJ1-5; D unresolved. Trimming shortened V by 8 bases and J by 11 bases, and 19 bases separated the two germline ends. CDR3 length: 13 residues. The germline gives CDR1 SNHLY, CDR2 FYNNEI. The CDR3 DNA follows: TGTGCCAGCGACGGAGGATATAGAAATTCCCAGCATTTT. Translated: CASDGGYRNSQHF.